This T cell receptor beta chain was sequenced during a study of T cells in Graves' hyperthyroidism and ophthalmopathy. Study-wide results and caveats: In the blood, most expanded thyroid clonotypes above 0.001 appeared as well.

This clonotype came up many times. As yet, its antigen is unknown. Researchers took RNA transcripts and amplified the TCR beta CDR3 regions from them. First-round RT-PCR targeting the TCR CDR3 was performed with the HTBI primer set. TCRdb ran MiXCR on the multiplex PCR reads and lists one entry per CDR3 protein. Found here are some 500,000 distinct CDR3 sequences, 15% to 20% of them singletons; the top ten hold approximately 30%. V dropped 5 bases and J dropped 5 bases, with 16 bases sitting between them. The CDR3 is 15 amino acids. Germline CDR1 and CDR2: LGHNT and FRNRAP. Sequenced: blood. The source of this sequence is a young woman with Graves' ophthalmopathy. The rearrangement uses TRBV12-5 and TRBJ2-1, with D perhaps matching TRBD2 (6 bases). For the CDR3, the DNA is TGTGCTAGTGGTAATAGCGGACAACTCCACAATGAGCAGTTCTTC. Protein product: CASGNSGQLHNEQFF.